Below, 25 T cell receptor beta chains from the same sample are listed, as sequenced in a study of STAT5B mutations in CD4+ large granular lymphocyte leukemia. The protocol was immunoSEQ multiplex PCR, while the TCRdb copy is restricted to in-frame clones and leaves out a portion. The sample carries over 30,000 clones, over 65% recorded once. Sequencing used CD4+ T cells from blood buffy coats. The receptors derive from a human donor in good health.

The chain links TRBV6-6 to TRBJ2-6; D is unclear. The CDR3 is made up of 15 amino acids. CDR1 is MNHNY, CDR2 SVGAGI, per germline (reference sequence). V dropped 7 bases and J dropped 0 bases, with 10 bases sitting between them. CDR3 in DNA: TGTGCCAGCATAGGGTTCCCCTCTGGGGCCAACGTCCTGACTTTC. It codes for CASIGFPSGANVLTF.

The rearrangement joins TRBV11-2 to TRBJ2-1; D may be TRBD2 (6 bases). Deletions cut 4 bases from V and 10 bases from J, with 17 bases between. Germline assignment: CDR1 SGHAT and CDR2 FQNNGV. The CDR3 is made up of 14 amino acids. CDR3 DNA sequence: TGTGCCAGCAGCTCGGGACTCACATTCAAGGAGCAGTTCTTC. Protein sequence: CASSSGLTFKEQFF.

The rearrangement links TRBV18 to TRBJ2-7; TRBD1 matches at 10 bases. V gave up 8 bases and J gave up 5 bases; unmatched junction bases: 6. The length of the CDR3 is 13 residues. From germline, CDR1 is KGHSH and CDR2 LQKENI. CDR3 region: CASTRDRGDEQYF. The CDR3 DNA is TGTGCCAGCACCCGGGACAGGGGCGACGAGCAGTACTTC.

CDR3 protein: CASSPPVGNFGNTIYF. CDR3 in DNA: TGTGCCAGCTCACCACCGGTTGGGAACTTTGGAAACACCATATATTTT. V gene TRBV18 combines with J gene TRBJ1-3; D not resolved. Per the germline V gene, CDR1 is KGHSH and CDR2 is LQKENI. The CDR3 is 16 residues long. Trimming removed 0 bases from V and 3 bases from J, with 12 bases in between.

This clone was picked up a small number of times. The chain employs TRBV20-1 and TRBJ1-5; no firm D call. Trimming took off 1 base at V and 16 bases at J, with 11 bases between the two ends. CDR3 length equals 10 residues. Germline CDR1 reads DFQATT; CDR2 reads SNEGSKA (reference sequence). CDR3 in amino acids: CSARGFGIHF. In DNA, the CDR3 is TGCAGTGCTAGAGGATTTGGTATTCATTTT.

This chain links TRBV5-6 with TRBJ1-2; TRBD1 is a possible D gene (6 bases). This CDR3 contains 15 residues. The germline V gene has CDR1 SGHDT and CDR2 YYEEEE. The germline V and J ends were trimmed by 6 bases and 4 bases, with 19 bases remaining between them. Here the CDR3 DNA reads TGTGCCAGCAACCCACCAGGGGCCGCCGGCTATGGCTACACCTTC. Translating it yields CASNPPGAAGYGYTF.

The chain recombines TRBV4-3 with TRBJ2-7; D is unresolved. Trimming removed 0 bases at V and 4 bases at J, with 19 bases between. CDR1 and CDR2 from the germline V gene are LGHNA and YSLEER. CDR3 size: 17 residues. CDR3 amino acids: CASSQDPGVPPLYEQYF. The CDR3 DNA sequence: TGCGCCAGCAGCCAAGATCCAGGCGTACCACCCTTGTACGAGCAGTACTTC.

With respect to this clone: At one end, the junction sequence differs from germline, possibly due to a read error. The CDR3 nucleotides read TGTGCCAGCAGTTATAGGGGGGCTGGGGGGTACTATCGCTACACCTTC. This gives the protein CASSYRGAGGYYRYTF. The rearrangement joins TRBV27 to TRBJ1-2; TRBD1 is a possible D gene (6 bases). Germline lookup yields CDR1 MNHEY and CDR2 SMNVEV (reference sequence). This CDR3 contains 16 residues.

This rearrangement joins TRBV27 to TRBJ2-7, with a tentative D call TRBD1 (5 bases). The V gene's germline CDR1 is MNHEY and CDR2 SMNVEV (reference sequence). This CDR3 is 14 amino acids long. The germline V and J ends were trimmed by 3 bases and 2 bases, with 11 bases remaining between them. CDR3 loop: CASSLAGRAYEQYF. The DNA for the CDR3 is TGTGCCAGCAGTTTGGCCGGCAGGGCCTACGAGCAGTACTTC.

The chain recombines TRBV19 with TRBJ2-5; D remains unclear. From germline, CDR1 is LNHDA and CDR2 SQIVND (reference sequence). Trimming shortened V by 0 bases and J by 7 bases, and 6 bases separated the two germline ends. The CDR3 length is 12 residues. The CDR3 nucleotides are TGTGCCAGTAGTATAGATCGTAGGACCCAGTACTTC. This codes for CASSIDRRTQYF.

A single count supports this clone. The genes are TRBV5-6 and TRBJ1-1, with TRBD1 identical over 10 bases. V lost 3 bases and J lost 3; bases outside the gene matches: 8. Germline V gives CDR1 SGHDT, CDR2 YYEEEE. This CDR3 has 16 residues. The CDR3 DNA follows: TGTGCCAGCAGCTCCGGGACAGGGGCTGGGGACACTGAAGCTTTCTTT. Residues: CASSSGTGAGDTEAFF.

This clone appeared a few times. This chain connects TRBV12-5 to TRBJ2-7; TRBD1 aligns across 9 bases. Germline V lookup: CDR1 LGHNT, CDR2 FRNRAP. V dropped 4 bases and J dropped 2; count of bases not matched to a gene: 0. This CDR3 comprises 13 residues. CDR3 residues: CASGWDRAYEQYF. CDR3 coding DNA: TGTGCTAGTGGTTGGGACAGGGCCTACGAGCAGTACTTC. Full variable domain (outside the CDR3, taken from reference TRBV12-5 and TRBJ2-7): DARVTQTPRHKVTEMGQEVTMRCQPILGHNTVFWYRQTMMQGLELLAYFRNRAPLDDSGMPKDRFSAEMPDATLATLKIQPSEPRDSAVYFCASGWDRAYEQYFGPGTRLTVT.

The chain has TRBV6-1 and TRBJ1-3; D call uncertain. Deletions cut 8 bases from V and 0 bases from J, with 11 bases between. Germline CDR1 is MNHNS and CDR2 is SASEGT. This CDR3 contains 14 residues. CDR3 DNA: TGTGCCAGCGAGACACCCCGCTCTGGAAACACCATATATTTT. Residues: CASETPRSGNTIYF.

This chain joins TRBV4-3 and TRBJ2-6; a weak D match, TRBD1 (5 bases). The V end lost 4 bases, the J end lost 13 bases, and 14 bases lay between the germline ends. The CDR3 totals 13 residues. The germline CDR1 and CDR2 sequences are LGHNA and YSLEER. The CDR3 loop reads CASSRGLFGVLTF. Here the CDR3 DNA reads TGCGCCAGCAGCCGGGGCCTCTTCGGTGTCCTGACTTTC.

The V call is TRBV7-2, the J call TRBJ2-3; TRBD2 aligns across 10 bases. Germline V gene data show CDR1 as SGHTA and CDR2 as FQGNSA. The CDR3 totals 15 residues. Trimming at V came to 6 bases and at J to 6 bases, leaving 9 bases not matched to a gene. The chain's CDR3 is CASSLLAGLADTQYF. The DNA for the CDR3 is TGTGCCAGCAGTTTACTAGCGGGGCTCGCGGATACGCAGTATTTT.

The chain has TRBV5-1 and TRBJ2-5, with 7 positions matching TRBD2. There are 16 residues in the CDR3. V was clipped by 3 bases and J by 1 base; unmatched bases: 9. Germline CDR1 SGHRS, CDR2 YFSETQ. CDR3 protein: CASSYLGGTTQETQYF. As DNA, the CDR3 is TGCGCCAGCAGCTATCTGGGAGGGACTACCCAAGAGACCCAGTACTTC.

V gene TRBV6-4 combines with J gene TRBJ2-1; 11 bases line up with TRBD2. The CDR3 runs to 20 residues. V dropped 2 bases and J dropped 1; count of bases not matched to a gene: 13. Germline loops: CDR1 MRHNA, CDR2 SNTAGT. Written as DNA, the CDR3 is TGTGCCAGCAGTGACACCGGCCGGTCTAGCGGGAGGCCGTCCTACAATGAGCAGTTCTTC. This sequence encodes CASSDTGRSSGRPSYNEQFF.

The CDR3 coding sequence is TGTGCCAGCAGTGAAATGACAGTTACGGAAAAACTGTTTTTT. This encodes CASSEMTVTEKLFF. The chain is built from TRBV6-1 and TRBJ1-4; D is perhaps TRBD1 (5 bases). Trimming cost V 2 bases and J 8 bases, with 12 bases left between them. CDR1 MNHNS and CDR2 SASEGT come from the germline V gene. This CDR3 has 14 amino acids.

The J gene is TRBJ2-2, the V gene TRBV7-9; no definite D call. V was trimmed by 2 bases and J by 7 bases, leaving 14 bases between them. Germline CDR1 and CDR2: SEHNR and FQNEAQ (reference sequence). This CDR3 is 15 amino acids long. CDR3 coding DNA: TGTGCCAGCAGCTTATGGACCAGGCTGGGCGGGGAGCTGTTTTTT. Translated, it gives CASSLWTRLGGELFF. The full variable domain, with the rest looked up from reference TRBV7-9 and TRBJ2-2, is DTGVSQNPRHKITKRGQNVTFRCDPISEHNRLYWYRQTLGQGPEFLTYFQNEAQLEKSRLLSDRFSAERPKGSFSTLEIQRTEQGDSAMYLCASSLWTRLGGELFFGEGSRLTVL.

The rearrangement uses TRBV5-1 and TRBJ2-1; maybe TRBD2 (6 bases). Between the trimmed V and J ends, which lost 0 bases and 3 bases, there was a span of 10 bases. The germline gives CDR1 SGHRS, CDR2 YFSETQ. There are 15 residues in the CDR3. CDR3 in amino acids: CASSLGGGVYNEQFF. In DNA form, the CDR3 reads TGCGCCAGCAGCTTGGGAGGCGGGGTCTACAATGAGCAGTTCTTC.

The chain joins TRBV18 to TRBJ1-3, with D perhaps TRBD1 (6 bases). The CDR3 is 18 residues long. CDR1 is KGHSH, CDR2 LQKENI, per germline. V lost 3 bases and J 0 bases, leaving 18 bases between the germline ends. CDR3 sequence reads: CASSPRQAGGPSGNTIYF. CDR3 bases: TGTGCCAGCTCACCCCGACAGGCCGGGGGTCCCTCTGGAAACACCATATATTTT.

The J gene is TRBJ2-7, the V gene TRBV7-8; 8 bases map to TRBD2. After removal of 4 bases from V and 3 bases from J, the junction contained 5 bases not matched to a gene. This CDR3 is 14 amino acids long. Per the germline V gene, CDR1 is SGHVS and CDR2 is FQNEAQ. CDR3 amino acids: CASSSTSGDYEQYF. In nucleotides, the CDR3 is TGTGCCAGCAGCTCTACTAGCGGTGACTACGAGCAGTACTTC.

The V gene is TRBV6-1, the J gene TRBJ1-2; D ambiguous. Germline CDR1 and CDR2: MNHNS and SASEGT. CDR3 length: 12 residues. With 2 bases removed from V and 5 bases from J, the gap between germline ends came to 6 bases. CDR3 amino acids: CASSELGYGYTF. CDR3 DNA: TGTGCCAGCAGTGAATTAGGGTATGGCTACACCTTC.

The chain is built from TRBV18 and TRBJ2-5; 12 bases are shared with TRBD2. Trimming took 6 bases from V and 5 from J; bases not matched to a gene: 7. The CDR3 is made up of 15 amino acids. Germline V lookup: CDR1 KGHSH, CDR2 LQKENI. Here the CDR3 reads CASSLAGGLGETQYF. The CDR3 DNA reads as TGTGCCAGCTCCCTAGCGGGGGGGCTGGGGGAGACCCAGTACTTC.

A single count supports this clone. The chain carries TRBV2 and TRBJ2-7, with D possibly being TRBD2 (6 bases). V was cut by 4 bases and J by 7 bases, with 17 bases left in between. CDR3 length: 14 residues. Per germline, CDR1 SNHLY and CDR2 FYNNEI. Here the CDR3 reads CASSARSRAGEQYF. In DNA form, the CDR3 reads TGTGCCAGCAGTGCAAGGAGTAGGGCGGGGGAGCAGTACTTC.